This is a list of T cell receptor beta chains from one sample in a study of T cell responses to AZD1222 COVID-19 vaccine. TCRdb's copy holds only in-frame clones and misses some; the assay was immunoSEQ multiplex PCR. The sample lists more than 100,000 clones; around 84% were seen once. The sequencing here drew on peripheral blood, taken on day 0 of AZD1222 vaccination. The receptors were gathered from an adult in good health. The CDR3 runs from the conserved cysteine through the conserved F or W. Each record gives: D gene, J gene, V gene, clone size, CDR3 DNA, CDR3 protein. D genes are given only for firm matches. Expanded clones get a size class; other rows say once, few or many, or leave the size out.

TRBD2,TRBJ2-1,TRBV29-1,.,TGCAGCGTTGAAGATCTTCGGCTAGCGGGGAGAAATGAGCAGTTCTTC,CSVEDLRLAGRNEQFF
TRBD2,TRBJ2-1,TRBV4-2,.,TGTGCCAGCAGCCAGCACACTAGCGGGGGCTACAATGAGCAGTTCTTC,CASSQHTSGGYNEQFF
.,TRBJ2-7,TRBV5-1,.,TGCGCCAGCGCTCGCGTGGGGTACGAGCAGTACTTC,CASARVGYEQYF
.,TRBJ2-7,TRBV2,.,TGTGCCAGCAGGGTAGGACTACTAGCCGAGCAGTACTTC,CASRVGLLAEQYF
.,TRBJ1-1,TRBV7-9,.,TGTGCCAGCAGCTTGATGGATTTGAACACTGAAGCTTTCTTT,CASSLMDLNTEAFF
.,TRBJ2-1,TRBV14,.,TGTGCCAGCAGCCTCTTGGGCGGGACAAGGAGCCGGGAGCAGTTCTTC,CASSLLGGTRSREQFF
.,TRBJ2-7,TRBV4-1,.,TGCGCCAGCAGCCCGGGGGTTGGGACCTACGAGCAGTACTTC,CASSPGVGTYEQYF
TRBD1,TRBJ2-2,TRBV5-4,.,TGTGCCAGCAGTCGACCGGGACAGGGGGCGCCCCGTGGCACCGGGGAGCTGTTTTTT,CASSRPGQGAPRGTGELFF
.,TRBJ2-5,TRBV7-9,.,TGTGCCAGCAGCTTCCGAGAGACCCAGTACTTC,CASSFRETQYF
TRBD2,TRBJ2-3,TRBV30,once,TGTGCCTGGACCTCGGGACTACTCCCGTCGGCGGATACGCAGTATTTT,CAWTSGLLPSADTQYF
TRBD1,TRBJ1-1,TRBV19,.,TGTGCCAGTAGAGGGGACAGGCCGAACACTGAAGCTTTCTTT,CASRGDRPNTEAFF
.,TRBJ1-2,TRBV7-2,.,TGTGCCAGCAGCCCAGCCGGGGGGGGAGCTAACTATGGCTACACCTTC,CASSPAGGGANYGYTF
TRBD1,TRBJ1-5,TRBV6-5,.,TGTGCCAGCTCAAGGGACAGGGGAGTAGGCCAGCCCCAGCATTTT,CASSRDRGVGQPQHF
.,TRBJ1-1,TRBV7-9,.,TGTGCCAGCAGCTTCTTCGGACTTGGGGCTGAAGCTTTCTTT,CASSFFGLGAEAFF
.,TRBJ1-2,TRBV10-3,.,TGTGCCATCAGTGAATTCCGGGAAAATGGCTACACCTTC,CAISEFRENGYTF
.,TRBJ1-2,TRBV7-2,.,TGTGCCAGCAGCTTAGGATCCGACCCGGGCTACACCTTC,CASSLGSDPGYTF
TRBD1,TRBJ2-3,TRBV10-1,.,TGCGCCAGCATCCGGGACAGGGTACTCACAGATACGCAGTATTTT,CASIRDRVLTDTQYF
TRBD2,TRBJ2-3,TRBV3-1/TRBV3-2,.,TGTGCCAGCGGACTAGCGGGAGGGCCAGATACGCAGTATTTT,CASGLAGGPDTQYF
.,TRBJ2-1,TRBV21-1,once,TGTGCCAGCAGCAAAGCAAGATTGAAAGGGAGGGGGCACAATGAGCAGTTCTTC,CASSKARLKGRGHNEQFF
.,TRBJ2-5,TRBV10-3,.,TGTGCCACTCAGGGTCAAGAGACCCAGTACTTC,CATQGQETQYF
TRBD1,TRBJ2-7,TRBV19,.,TGTGCCAGTAGTTCATCCGGGACAGGGTCCTACGAGCAGTACTTC,CASSSSGTGSYEQYF
.,TRBJ2-7,TRBV9,.,TGTGCCAGCAGCGTAGAGGGTTGGAGCTACGAGCAGTACTTC,CASSVEGWSYEQYF
.,TRBJ1-1,TRBV10-3,.,TGTGCCATCAGTGAGGGACAGAAGACTGAAGCTTTCTTT,CAISEGQKTEAFF
TRBD1,TRBJ1-5,TRBV27,.,TGTGCCAGCAGTTCCACAGGGGCTTCGGGGCAGCCCCAGCATTTT,CASSSTGASGQPQHF